Listed below are T cell receptor beta chains from one sample, sequenced in a study of siplizumab effects on memory and regulatory T cells. Repertoires were generated with immunoSEQ multiplex PCR, while TCRdb's copy carries only in-frame clones and drops some. The sample has about 60,000 clones, roughly 85% seen once. Sequencing input: memory CD4+ T cells sorted from blood. The receptors stem from a human donor in good health. Both conserved end residues are part of each CDR3. Fields, in order: clone size, V gene, J gene, CDR3 length, D gene, CDR3 DNA, CDR3 protein. The D gene is left open where the match is weak. Clone size is not always given. Where it is, it says once, few, many or a class for expanded clones.

clone size: few; V gene: TRBV27; J gene: TRBJ2-1; CDR3 length: 14; D gene: NA; CDR3 DNA: TGTGCCAGCAGCCTCCGGACCTGGTACAATGAGCAGTTCTTC; CDR3 protein: CASSLRTWYNEQFF
clone size: once; V gene: TRBV4-1; J gene: TRBJ2-7; CDR3 length: 14; D gene: TRBD2; CDR3 DNA: TGCGCCAGCAGCCTAACTAGCGGGAGGAACGAGCAGTACTTC; CDR3 protein: CASSLTSGRNEQYF
clone size: few; V gene: TRBV10-1; J gene: TRBJ2-5; CDR3 length: 13; D gene: NA; CDR3 DNA: TGCGCCAGCAGTCGCCTATCCGGAGAGACCCAGTACTTC; CDR3 protein: CASSRLSGETQYF
clone size: NA; V gene: TRBV29-1; J gene: TRBJ2-5; CDR3 length: 15; D gene: NA; CDR3 DNA: TGCAGCCTGAACAGGGGGAGTAGCGGGAGAGAGACCCAGTACTTC; CDR3 protein: CSLNRGSSGRETQYF
clone size: NA; V gene: TRBV7-9; J gene: TRBJ2-7; CDR3 length: 15; D gene: TRBD1; CDR3 DNA: TGTGCCAGCAGCCCAGGGGACAGGGGACGCTACGAGCAGTACTTC; CDR3 protein: CASSPGDRGRYEQYF
clone size: NA; V gene: TRBV25-1; J gene: TRBJ2-4; CDR3 length: 11; D gene: NA; CDR3 DNA: TGTGCCAGCAGCCTAGGCAACATTCAGTACTTC; CDR3 protein: CASSLGNIQYF
clone size: NA; V gene: TRBV7-9; J gene: TRBJ2-5; CDR3 length: 16; D gene: TRBD2; CDR3 DNA: TGTGCCAGCAGCCCCCGGTTGAGCGGGAGGGCCGAGACCCAGTACTTC; CDR3 protein: CASSPRLSGRAETQYF
clone size: NA; V gene: TRBV10-2; J gene: TRBJ1-5; CDR3 length: 13; D gene: NA; CDR3 DNA: TGCGCCAGCACTACGAGGGCATATCAGCCCCAGCATTTT; CDR3 protein: CASTTRAYQPQHF
clone size: few; V gene: TRBV28; J gene: TRBJ1-5; CDR3 length: 14; D gene: TRBD1; CDR3 DNA: TGTGCCAGCAGTTTGGGGACAGGCAATCAGCCCCAGCATTTT; CDR3 protein: CASSLGTGNQPQHF
clone size: NA; V gene: TRBV4-1; J gene: TRBJ1-4; CDR3 length: 15; D gene: TRBD1; CDR3 DNA: TGCGCCAGCAGCCAGGAACCAGGGGGGGGTGAAAAACTGTTTTTT; CDR3 protein: CASSQEPGGGEKLFF
clone size: NA; V gene: TRBV6-5; J gene: TRBJ1-2; CDR3 length: 14; D gene: NA; CDR3 DNA: TGTGCCAGCAGTTACTCGTCCTATAACTATGGCTACACCTTC; CDR3 protein: CASSYSSYNYGYTF
clone size: NA; V gene: TRBV5-1; J gene: TRBJ2-7; CDR3 length: 15; D gene: TRBD2; CDR3 DNA: TGCGCCAGCAGCTTCGGGACTAGCGGAGTCTACGAGCAGTACTTC; CDR3 protein: CASSFGTSGVYEQYF
clone size: NA; V gene: TRBV10-3; J gene: TRBJ2-1; CDR3 length: 12; D gene: TRBD2; CDR3 DNA: TGTGCCATCGAGACTAGCGGCAATGAGCAGTTCTTC; CDR3 protein: CAIETSGNEQFF
clone size: NA; V gene: TRBV10-3; J gene: TRBJ2-2; CDR3 length: 12; D gene: NA; CDR3 DNA: TGTGCCGTCGGGACATACACCGGGGAGCTGTTTTTT; CDR3 protein: CAVGTYTGELFF
clone size: NA; V gene: TRBV6-1; J gene: TRBJ1-1; CDR3 length: 15; D gene: NA; CDR3 DNA: TGTGCCAGCAGTGAAGTCGTAGGGAGAAGCACTGAAGCTTTCTTT; CDR3 protein: CASSEVVGRSTEAFF
clone size: few; V gene: TRBV9; J gene: TRBJ2-5; CDR3 length: 15; D gene: TRBD2; CDR3 DNA: TGTGCCAGCAGCGTAGAGGGACTAGCTTCCGAGACCCAGTACTTC; CDR3 protein: CASSVEGLASETQYF
clone size: NA; V gene: TRBV27; J gene: TRBJ1-2; CDR3 length: 13; D gene: NA; CDR3 DNA: TGTGCCAGCAAGTTTGCGGGGGCGGATGGCTACACCTTC; CDR3 protein: CASKFAGADGYTF
clone size: NA; V gene: TRBV27; J gene: TRBJ2-3; CDR3 length: 13; D gene: NA; CDR3 DNA: TGTGCCAGCAGTAGAGCGGACACAGATACGCAGTATTTT; CDR3 protein: CASSRADTDTQYF
clone size: NA; V gene: TRBV5-1; J gene: TRBJ1-1; CDR3 length: 15; D gene: TRBD1; CDR3 DNA: TGCGCCAGCAGCCTCGGACAGGGCAGAGACACTGAAGCTTTCTTT; CDR3 protein: CASSLGQGRDTEAFF
clone size: few; V gene: TRBV5-1; J gene: TRBJ2-2; CDR3 length: 13; D gene: NA; CDR3 DNA: TGCGCCAGCAGCCCCGGACAAATCGGGGAGCTGTTTTTT; CDR3 protein: CASSPGQIGELFF
clone size: NA; V gene: TRBV25-1; J gene: TRBJ1-6; CDR3 length: 14; D gene: NA; CDR3 DNA: TGTGCCAGCAGTGTTATCCGGGTCAATTCACCCCTCCACTTT; CDR3 protein: CASSVIRVNSPLHF
clone size: NA; V gene: TRBV5-6; J gene: TRBJ1-4; CDR3 length: 15; D gene: TRBD1; CDR3 DNA: TGTGCCAGCAGCCTAAGGACAGGGACTAATGAAAAACTGTTTTTT; CDR3 protein: CASSLRTGTNEKLFF
clone size: NA; V gene: TRBV7-2; J gene: TRBJ2-1; CDR3 length: 13; D gene: NA; CDR3 DNA: TGTGCCAGCAGCGGGAGCTCCTACAATGAGCAGTTCTTC; CDR3 protein: CASSGSSYNEQFF